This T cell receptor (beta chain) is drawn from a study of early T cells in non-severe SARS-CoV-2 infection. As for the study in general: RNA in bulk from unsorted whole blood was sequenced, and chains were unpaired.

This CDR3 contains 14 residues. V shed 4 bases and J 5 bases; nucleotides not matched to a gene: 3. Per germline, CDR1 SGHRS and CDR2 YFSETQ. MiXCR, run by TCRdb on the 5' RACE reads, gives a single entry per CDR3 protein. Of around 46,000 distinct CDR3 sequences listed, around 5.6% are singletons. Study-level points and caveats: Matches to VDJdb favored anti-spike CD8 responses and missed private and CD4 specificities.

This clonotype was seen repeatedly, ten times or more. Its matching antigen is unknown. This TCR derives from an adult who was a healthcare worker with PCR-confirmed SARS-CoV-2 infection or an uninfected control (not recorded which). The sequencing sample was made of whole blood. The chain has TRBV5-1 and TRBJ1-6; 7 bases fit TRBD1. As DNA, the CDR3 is TGCGCCAGCAGCGTGGGACAGAATAATTCACCCCTCCACTTT. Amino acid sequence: CASSVGQNNSPLHF.